Below, one T cell receptor (beta chain) is given with its context. The specificity of this receptor is unknown. No base quality information exists; no much larger clone differs at one position. The library was built by means of the immunoSEQ multiplex PCR assay. In the source study's methods: A statistical classification framework was developed to diagnose cytomegalovirus status using the catalog of TCR beta chain sequences. This is the immuneACCESS table as TCRdb keeps it, with only in-frame sequences that have V and J called. A part of the clones is gone; compared with another copy, unresolved V genes explain less than half, and the rest is unexplained. V and J calls and clone size are given by that table; D and trimming were obtained from the DNA. Here the sample has approximately 170,000 clones; about 89% occur a single time. Of the sample, about 2.9% falls within the top ten clones. Donors formed part of the validation cohort, which comprised 120 subjects and was distinct from the first cohort of fewer than 750 subjects.

This sample is part of a study of cytomegalovirus exposure and HLA in healthy donors (dated by TCRdb to 2015 to 2018). For context, the study as a whole: The approximately 710 repertoires of the first cohort and the roughly 110 validation repertoires were produced on the same platform, according to a later analysis. Along with the roughly 670-subject first cohort, a separate validation cohort of more than 90 different subjects was used. To predict cytomegalovirus infection status, the study combined high-throughput TCR immunosequencing, statistical association of individual TCRs with disease status, and machine learning. The study was designed to test whether signatures of past pathogen exposure could be identified by cataloging public T cell receptors.

The study at large found these results: A few of the identified cytomegalovirus-associated TCR beta chains were confirmed in vitro to be specific for cytomegalovirus antigens. The authors suggested that the approach could potentially be extended to other disease states and immunological phenotypes. Most TCR sequences were seen in very few donors, while some public TCRs were found in many individuals. Cytomegalovirus status was reported to be diagnosed by the classifier with high specificity and sensitivity in both the original and validation cohorts. The study gave a list of roughly 150 TCR beta chains associated with cytomegalovirus. All 130 or so repertoires were used to score co-occurrence in the validation cohort in a later analysis, because that analysis had no HLA typing for the cohort. Subsequent analysis determined that TCRs grouped into clusters in the first cohort also showed a tendency toward co-occurrence across the 130 or so validation repertoires, and roughly 94% of cluster scores exceeded 0.

There are 15 amino acids in the CDR3, from cysteine to phenylalanine inclusive. Only the CDR3 region is kept as DNA, spanning 45 bases read in frame from base 1. The V end loses 5 bases and the J end loses 4 bases, and a stretch of 18 bases separates them. The germline V gene provides CDR1 MGHRA and CDR2 YSYEKL. The chain is assembled from TRBV4-1 and TRBJ2-7, with a weak D call of TRBD2 (6 bases match). The origin of this receptor is a woman aged 18-29 years in good health and CMV-seropositive. Sequenced input: PBMCs. The nucleotide sequence is given as TGCGCCAGCAGCACAGAAACGATGGGGACTTACGAGCAGTACTTC. This translates into CASSTETMGTYEQYF.